This TCR beta chain was found in a study of T cells after yellow fever vaccination. There are many counts of this clonotype. Its antigen is currently unknown. TCRdb re-analysed the 5' RACE reads in MiXCR, keeping a single row per CDR3 protein. The table includes roughly 120,000 distinct CDR3 sequences, more than 7.5% detected once. Study-level points and caveats: Post-booster repertoires contained most primary-vaccination clones again (approximately 97% CD4, 85% to 90% CD8).

Germline-derived CDR1 and CDR2 are SGHVS and FQNEAQ. CDR3 length: 17 residues. The V segment lost 6 bases and the J segment 1 base; nucleotides outside the gene matches: 7. The sequence derives from a man aged 25 to 40 who received the YFV17D yellow fever vaccine. The source was CD8+ T cells sorted from PBMCs, collected 45 days after the yellow fever booster vaccination. This sequence joins TRBV7-8 and TRBJ2-1; TRBD2 aligns across 12 bases. CDR3 sequence: CASSLGLAGMSYNEQFF. CDR3 coding DNA: TGTGCCAGCAGTCTCGGACTAGCGGGAATGTCCTACAATGAGCAGTTCTTC.